A single T cell receptor (beta chain) is shown here with its context. What this receptor recognizes is not known. It has no much larger one-base neighbor in the sample; base qualities were not kept. The record originates from a study of T cells in Graves' hyperthyroidism and ophthalmopathy (dated by TCRdb to about 2019). Study-level background: Peripheral blood samples were taken at initial diagnosis, before any treatment was given. Prospective prediction of ophthalmopathy was tested in an independent validation cohort of fewer than 20 hyperthyroidism patients and 15 to 17 patients who later progressed to ophthalmopathy. The roughly 100 discovery patients were divided at random into training and test sets in a 7:3 ratio. After blood sampling, hyperthyroidism patients were treated with methimazole at a starting dose of 30 mg daily, and ophthalmopathy patients were treated with high-dose intravenous methylprednisolone. In about 6 Graves' hyperthyroidism patients, the study also compared T-cell repertoires from thyroid tissue with T-cell repertoires from blood. According to the paper, TCR Vbeta CDR3 sequencing was carried out on 135 peripheral blood samples, which came from fewer than 50 ophthalmopathy, 75 or so hyperthyroidism and roughly 17 progressor patients. To identify distinguishing TCR V-J signatures, a discovery cohort of about 100 patients was used, comprising 40 to 45 with Graves' ophthalmopathy and 57 with stable Graves' hyperthyroidism.

A patient counted as having stable Graves' hyperthyroidism if no progression to ophthalmopathy occurred over 18 months of follow-up. Hyperthyroidism patients were aged 18 to 65 years and newly diagnosed, with disease duration of less than 2 months. Exclusion was applied to patients with uncontrolled infections, other autoimmune diseases, pregnancy or lactation. Diagnoses were established on the basis of clinical symptoms, serum thyroxine and TRAb, thyroid ultrasound, and orbital computed tomography. Ficoll-Paque density gradient centrifugation was used to isolate PBMCs from approximately 11 ml of fresh peripheral blood. Trizol reagent was used to extract total RNA, and RNA quality was then checked on an Agilent 2100 Bioanalyzer. What the study reported, not specific to this receptor: In validation, the model predicted progression to ophthalmopathy a median of about 6 months before onset, with approximately 68% sensitivity and 72.22% specificity. No statistical method was used to fix the sample size in advance, and group allocation was not hidden from the investigators. Most expanded thyroid clonotypes (frequency above 0.001) were also detected in blood, suggesting blood repertoires may reflect thyroid immune responses. A 13 V-J signature model separated ophthalmopathy from stable hyperthyroidism, with 87.88% sensitivity and 81.08% specificity in cross-validation and 80%/75% in testing.

The TCR beta CDR3 regions were amplified from the RNA transcripts. For the first round of RT-PCR on the TCR CDR3, the HTBI primer set was used together with the Qiagen OneStep RT-PCR kit. The libraries were constructed in a second round of multiplex PCR and then size-selected and purified. Libraries were sequenced paired-end with 100 bp reads on an Illumina HiSeq2000. Under the source paper's analysis protocol: Raw data were processed with SOAPnuke, discarding reads with adapters, uncalled bases, mean Phred below 15, or no exact constant-primer or identifier match. COPE v1.2.5 was used to merge high-quality paired reads, and clonotypes were defined as unique nucleotide sequences. Clonotypes were aligned to IMGT TRBV, TRBD and TRBJ reference segments using MiTCR v1.1. The analysis was restricted to V-J combinations with a frequency above 0.0001, which together covered roughly 99% of the repertoires. The TCS score was defined as F50 (clonal expansion) divided by E x V (chaos), with BLOSUM62-based TCRdist calculated between CDR3 peptides within each V-J. Welch's t-statistics and random forest reduced roughly 530 V-J features to roughly 13, which were used in a naive Bayes classifier (R e1071). TCRdb itself trimmed the public reads at Q25 with fastp, ran MiXCR and retained productive beta chains. For every CDR3 protein sequence, its rows merge into one entry that carries the most common genes and DNA. These V and J calls originate from TCRdb's pipeline instead of the authors' own analysis. Counted in this sample were 550,000 to 600,000 distinct CDR3 sequences; 16% of them appeared once. Jointly, the top ten make up around a sixth of the sample.

The CDR3 sequence holds 14 residues, the cysteine and phenylalanine included. The entry retains the CDR3 DNA only, 42 bases that are in frame from base 1. V loses 3 bases, J loses 9 bases, and the germline ends lie 12 bases apart. The clonotype was recovered from a woman aged 18 to 35 with Graves' hyperthyroidism. The chain employs TRBV12-3 or TRBV12-4 and TRBJ1-6; no D gene can be assigned with confidence. The sample comprised blood. The CDR3: CASSLGRGTSPLHF. The nucleotide sequence reads TGTGCCAGCAGTTTGGGCAGAGGCACTTCACCCCTCCACTTT.